This T cell receptor (beta chain) was found in a study of PD-L1 blockade in urothelial cancer (dated by TCRdb to 2016 to 2017). Some background on the complete study: Therapy was started in the mid-2010s for all patients, and atezolizumab 1,200 mg was administered intravenously every 3 weeks. Blood samples were analyzed at 3 weeks after treatment start (second dose) and at 6 weeks after treatment start. Somatic, immune and clinical correlates of response to PD-L1 blockade with atezolizumab in urothelial cancer were the focus of an exploratory multi-omic analysis. In the same patients, pretreatment tumors underwent whole exome sequencing and RNA sequencing in addition to TCR sequencing. About 85% of the roughly 29 patients were males with bladder-origin urothelial cancer, and about 60% of the 29 reported a prior smoking history. Durable clinical benefit was defined as progression-free survival longer than 6 months, and TCR features were also tested against progression-free and overall survival. Pretreatment blood TCR-seq was available for 27 to 30 patients, at least one posttreatment blood collection was obtained for around 24 patients, and tumor TCR-seq was available for around 24 patients. Blood samples gave a median of around 140,000 T cells and under 85,000 unique TCRs, with a median clonality of 0.080. An ECOG performance status of 0 or 1 was recorded for the patients, and 0 to 3 prior chemotherapy regimens had been received by the patients. Pretreatment tumor samples, along with matched peripheral blood collected serially before and after atezolizumab treatment, underwent TCR sequencing. Eight to ten patients achieved durable clinical benefit and approximately 20 did not. Broad study findings and their caveats: At 3 weeks after the start of treatment, tumor-associated TCR clones in peripheral blood had expanded more in patients with durable benefit (n ≈ 20, p = 0.022). Because of the small sample size (n ≈ 30) and the many exploratory analyses performed, the results are intended to be regarded as hypothesis-generating. A pretreatment peripheral blood TCR clonality below the median was linked to improved progression-free and overall survival.

This specimen's time point label, per the study, means: pretreatment peripheral blood. A total of approximately 27 patients with locally advanced or metastatic urothelial carcinoma, treated at Memorial Sloan Kettering on a trial protocol, made up the cohort. Peripheral blood mononuclear cells were collected pretreatment and during treatment, at between 1 and 8 total time points per patient. The Qiagen DNeasy Blood extraction kit was used to purify genomic DNA from total PBMCs and tumor samples. PBMCs were collected pretreatment and during treatment, and were isolated and stored as previously described. On this clone: The antigen this receptor binds is unknown. No clone much larger than this one lies a single base away; base qualities are absent.

Synthetic TCR analog templates were spiked into each PCR to estimate absolute template abundance from read counts. Using the immunoSEQ assay, TCRbeta CDR3 regions were amplified from genomic DNA with bias-controlled V and J gene primers. Sequencing of rearranged TCRbeta segments was performed at approximately 20X coverage. As for the authors' bioinformatics: Clustering was used to correct sequencing errors, and CDR3s were annotated against IMGT to assign V, D and J genes. Downstream analyses used only productive TCRbeta rearrangements, leaving out any out-of-frame or stop-codon sequences. To compute clonality, Shannon entropy was normalized by the log of the number of unique productive sequences and then subtracted from one. Fisher's exact test with Benjamini-Hochberg correction, at a threshold of adjusted p below 0.01, was used to find clones that differed between time points or between blood and tumor. Entries here come from immuneACCESS through TCRdb and include only in-frame sequences with V and J called. Some clones fail to appear in such tables; in the studies checked, an unresolved V gene covers under half of the shortfall, and the cause of the remainder is unknown. That table is the source of V, J and clone size, and D and trimming were worked out from the DNA. The sample profile shows tens of thousands of clones; around four fifths of them were found once. Under 8.5% of the sample is in the top ten clones.

Ends trimmed: V by 3 bases, J by 3 bases; bases unmatched to a gene: 1. Spanning cysteine to phenylalanine, the CDR3 consists of 15 amino acids. Solely the CDR3 DNA is kept, with 45 bases framed from the first base. According to the germline V gene (reference sequence), CDR1 reads LNHNV and CDR2 reads YYDKDF. The sequence derives from a man aged 35 to 55 with urothelial cancer. The chain is made from TRBV15 and TRBJ2-5; TRBD2 agrees with 13 junctional bases. The sequencing used PBMCs, collected around atezolizumab (anti-PD-L1) treatment. The CDR3 reads CATSRGTSGKETQYF. The sequenced DNA is TGTGCCACCAGCAGGGGGACTAGCGGGAAAGAGACCCAGTACTTC.